This T cell receptor (beta chain) is drawn from a study of blood T cell repertoires in COVID-19. Study background: COVID-19 samples collected from the United States, Italy and Spain covered acute and convalescent phases. T cells, B-cell-depleted T cells, or PBMCs provided the cDNA or gDNA that served as material.

Original data processing: Reference gene primer amplification yielded estimated nucleated cell counts. Method: immunoSEQ multiplex PCR; TCRdb's copy keeps in-frame clones and lacks some. Clonal size and the V and J genes are those of that table, whereas D and trimming came from the DNA. In the table there are under 150,000 clones, 85% to 90% of which are singletons. This CDR3 has 15 amino acids. The ends lost 0 bases at V and 5 bases at J; junction bases unmatched: 6. The germline gives CDR1 SGHKS, CDR2 YYEKEE (reference sequence). This sequence joins TRBV5-5 and TRBJ2-7; 9 bases fit TRBD2. Sequencing was performed on PBMCs or T cells enriched from blood (not recorded which). This clonotype was obtained from a woman younger than 45 with acute COVID-19. The CDR3 DNA is TGTGCCAGCAGCTTGGCCTGGGGCGGGAGGGACGAGCAGTACTTC. Translation: CASSLAWGGRDEQYF.